This entry lists 16 T cell receptor beta chains sequenced from one sample in a study of blood T cell repertoires in COVID-19. Sequenced by immunoSEQ multiplex PCR; TCRdb stores in-frame clones only, minus some. The repertoire holds a few hundred thousand clones, roughly 80% seen once, with approximately 3.2% in the top ten. Material for sequencing was peripheral blood. The source is a woman in her late teens or twenties with acute or convalescent COVID-19.

The rearrangement links TRBV11-2 to TRBJ2-7; TRBD2 might be the D (5 bases). The V gene's germline CDR1 is SGHAT and CDR2 FQNNGV. This CDR3 has 17 residues. Trimming removed 0 bases from V and 3 bases from J, with 18 bases in between. CDR3 in amino acids: CASSLDHGGPKNYEQYF. Written as DNA, the CDR3 is TGTGCCAGCAGCTTAGATCATGGAGGCCCAAAAAACTACGAGCAGTACTTC.

This chain links TRBV27 with TRBJ2-1, with 9 bases fitting TRBD2. Trimming took 5 bases from V and 8 from J; bases not matched to a gene: 16. The CDR3 sequence is 17 residues long. Germline CDR1 and CDR2: MNHEY and SMNVEV (reference sequence). The DNA for the CDR3 is TGTGCCAGCAGTCACCCTCGCCCTGCGGGAGGGCCCCATGAGCAGTTCTTC. Amino acid sequence: CASSHPRPAGGPHEQFF.

V gene TRBV29-1 combines with J gene TRBJ2-1, with TRBD2 identical over 14 bases. The CDR3 runs to 13 residues. Germline values: CDR1 SQVTM, CDR2 ANQGSEA. The ends lost 4 bases at V and 10 bases at J; junction bases unmatched: 3. This CDR3 reads CSVGGLAGDEQFF. CDR3 DNA: TGCAGCGTTGGGGGACTAGCGGGAGACGAGCAGTTCTTC.

The V and J genes are TRBV6-6 and TRBJ1-5; weak D call: TRBD1 (6 bases). Germline-derived CDR1 and CDR2 are MNHNY and SVGAGI (reference sequence). V lost 11 bases and J lost 1, with 15 bases in between. The CDR3 spans 14 residues. CDR3 nucleotides: TGTGCCTCCCTTAGGGGACACAGCAATCAGCCCCAGCATTTT. It translates to CASLRGHSNQPQHF.

The rearrangement uses TRBV3-1 (or the pseudogene TRBV3-2) and TRBJ2-7; TRBD2 matches 14 bases. V shed 4 bases and J 3 bases; nucleotides not matched to a gene: 2. Germline assignment: CDR1 LGHDT and CDR2 YNNKEL (reference sequence). The CDR3 runs to 15 residues. The CDR3 sequence is CASSPGLAGVYEQYF. The DNA of the CDR3 is TGTGCCAGCAGCCCGGGACTAGCGGGAGTCTACGAGCAGTACTTC.

This clone was found a few times. This chain joins TRBV6-1 and TRBJ2-3; 10 positions match TRBD1. V was pared by 0 bases and J by 6 bases, with 3 bases of the junction left unmatched. Looked up from germline, CDR1 is MNHNS and CDR2 is SASEGT. The CDR3 runs to 15 residues. This CDR3 reads CASSEATGGGDTQYF. The DNA for the CDR3 is TGTGCCAGCAGTGAAGCGACAGGGGGCGGGGATACGCAGTATTTT.

The chain has TRBV28 and TRBJ1-2, with 7 bases lining up with TRBD1. The junction had 5 bases not matched to a gene; V was cut back by 2 bases and J by 2 bases. The CDR3 has 15 amino acids. Germline V gene sequence: CDR1 MDHEN, CDR2 SYDVKM. As DNA, the CDR3 is TGTGCCAGCAGTTTAACAGGGGTCTCAAACTATGGCTACACCTTC. Its protein product is CASSLTGVSNYGYTF.

The V call is TRBV6-2 or TRBV6-3, the J call TRBJ2-1; D is uncertain. The V and J ends lost 0 bases and 7 bases respectively, with 4 bases between them. The CDR3 is 12 residues long. The germline CDR1 and CDR2 sequences are MNHEY and SVGEGT. The CDR3 sequence is CASSYSPNEQFF. CDR3 DNA: TGTGCCAGCAGTTACTCTCCTAATGAGCAGTTCTTC.

V and J are TRBV9 and TRBJ2-1, with 12 bases aligning to TRBD2. V lost 2 bases, J lost 6 bases, and 6 bases stayed unmatched. The CDR3 covers 16 residues. Germline lookup yields CDR1 SGDLS and CDR2 YYNGEE. CDR3 protein: CASSVQGTSGPNEQFF. DNA of the CDR3: TGTGCCAGCAGCGTCCAGGGGACTAGCGGGCCCAATGAGCAGTTCTTC.

Notes on this clone: The identical CDR3 is also encoded by other nucleotide sequences in the sample. The V and J genes are TRBV7-9 and TRBJ2-3; D is unclear. V was trimmed by 1 base and J by 2 bases, leaving 4 bases between them. The germline gives CDR1 SEHNR, CDR2 FQNEAQ (reference sequence). The CDR3 is made up of 13 amino acids. The CDR3 spells CASSLGLTDTQYF. The CDR3 DNA follows: TGTGCCAGCAGCTTAGGGCTCACAGATACGCAGTATTTT.

This clone has more than one count but fewer than ten. V and J are TRBV5-4 and TRBJ2-1, with D possibly matching TRBD1 (5 bases). Germline V gene lookup returns CDR1 SGHNT and CDR2 YYREEE (reference sequence). The CDR3 covers 16 residues. With 0 bases removed from V and 5 bases from J, the gap between germline ends came to 15 bases. In nucleotides, the CDR3 is TGTGCCAGCAGCTTGGGGGGCGGTTTTTGGAACAATGAGCAGTTCTTC. As protein: CASSLGGGFWNNEQFF. Filled out from reference TRBV5-4 and TRBJ2-1, the complete variable domain reads ETGVTQSPTHLIKTRGQQVTLRCSSQSGHNTVSWYQQALGQGPQFIFQYYREEENGRGNFPPRFSGLQFPNYSSELNVNALELDDSALYLCASSLGGGFWNNEQFFGPGTRLTVL.

The rearrangement joins TRBV5-1 to TRBJ2-7; the match to TRBD1 covers 9 bases. The germline V gene encodes CDR1 SGHRS and CDR2 YFSETQ. V lost 1 base and J lost 1; bases outside the gene matches: 6. The CDR3 totals 16 residues. As DNA, the CDR3 is TGCGCCAGCAGCTTGAGTTTAGGGACAGGGTCCTACGAGCAGTACTTC. It specifies CASSLSLGTGSYEQYF.

V is TRBV5-1 and J is TRBJ2-5; D is uncertain. The CDR3 is made up of 14 amino acids. Germline CDR1 SGHRS, CDR2 YFSETQ. V was cut by 1 base and J by 1 base, with 8 bases left in between. CDR3 sequence reads: CASSLSSRQETQYF. The CDR3 DNA is TGCGCCAGCAGCTTGAGTAGCCGCCAAGAGACCCAGTACTTC.

Here the CDR3 reads CASSQDGGLAGNNEQFF. The DNA for the CDR3 is TGTGCCAGCAGCCAAGATGGGGGACTAGCGGGAAACAATGAGCAGTTCTTC. The chain couples TRBV4-2 to TRBJ2-1; 13 bases match TRBD2. Trimming removed 0 bases from V and 5 bases from J; junction bases left unmatched: 4. The CDR3 is made up of 17 amino acids. Germline CDR1 reads LGHNA; CDR2 reads YNFKEQ.

V is TRBV29-1 and J is TRBJ2-7; D is perhaps TRBD1 (5 bases). This CDR3 has 14 amino acids. Germline lookup yields CDR1 SQVTM and CDR2 ANQGSEA. V shed 6 bases and J shed 0 bases, with 15 bases lying between them. CDR3 residues: CSVEPDRGSYEQYF. For the CDR3, the DNA is TGCAGCGTCGAACCCGACAGAGGCTCCTACGAGCAGTACTTC.

This chain links TRBV4-3 with TRBJ2-5; D is unclear. The V and J ends lost 0 bases and 6 bases respectively, with 14 bases between them. This CDR3 has 15 amino acids. CDR1 and CDR2 from the germline V gene are LGHNA and YSLEER. In DNA form, the CDR3 reads TGCGCCAGCAGCCAAGATGTCCAGGTTCCAAAGACCCAGTACTTC. This encodes CASSQDVQVPKTQYF.